This T cell receptor (beta chain) was documented in a study of blood T cells in healthy people across ages. This CDR3 is built from 12 residues. Germline V CDR1 and CDR2: DFQATT, SNEGSKA (reference sequence). Trimming removed 5 bases at V and 3 bases at J, with 11 bases between. For the second PCR, which ran for about 6 to 11 cycles, a sample-barcoded 5' primer and a J-beta primer mix were used. TCRdb re-analysed the 5' RACE reads in MiXCR, keeping a single row per CDR3 protein. The sample includes roughly 1.4 million distinct CDR3 sequences, 59% of them seen just once. Input material: blood. This chain connects TRBV20-1 to TRBJ2-7, with D possibly matching TRBD1 (5 bases). The source is a man aged 18 to 29 in good health. The CDR3, as DNA: TGCAGTGCTGGGGCAGAAATCTACGAGCAGTACTTC. Protein product: CSAGAEIYEQYF.